This entry is about one T cell receptor (beta chain). Libraries were prepared by immunoSEQ multiplex PCR; TCRdb keeps only in-frame clonotypes and omits some of them. The data hold more than 4,500 clones, with 65% observed a single time. This record belongs to a study of T cells in tumors and immune-related adverse events. Germline V CDR1 and CDR2: LNHNV, YYDKDF (reference sequence). Trimming took off 3 bases at V and 1 base at J, with 11 bases between the two ends. The CDR3 length is 15 residues. The chain couples TRBV15 to TRBJ2-3; D gene unclear. This receptor was taken from a female donor with metastatic renal cell carcinoma. The input for sequencing was gut tissue, taken from a patient treated with anti-PD-1 therapy. CDR3 sequence: CATSSPGRRTDTQYF. The CDR3 nucleotides read TGTGCCACCAGCAGTCCTGGGCGCCGCACAGATACGCAGTATTTT.